Listed here is a single T cell receptor beta chain. Its specificity is not known. This entry comes from a study of T cell responses to AZD1222 COVID-19 vaccine. Points from the study as a whole: The breadth and depth of Spike-specific TCRs increased once two AZD1222 doses had been given. Just a handful of AZD1222 recipients were seropositive at baseline.

TCRdb's table, derived via immunoSEQ multiplex PCR, lists solely in-frame clones and lacks some. The sample has about 140,000 clones, roughly 90% seen once; the top ten hold roughly 3%. V trimming: 4 bases; J trimming: 3 bases; junction bases outside the gene matches: 7. The V gene's germline CDR1 is SGHTA and CDR2 FQGNSA. The CDR3 spans 15 residues. The receptor was isolated from an adult who received the AZD1222 COVID-19 vaccine. The material was peripheral blood, obtained 28 days after the second AZD1222 dose. This chain connects TRBV7-2 to TRBJ1-2, with 8 bases that match TRBD1. CDR3 nucleotide sequence: TGTGCCAGCAGCTCCGACAGGGGATCGTACTATGGCTACACCTTC. Translating it yields CASSSDRGSYYGYTF.